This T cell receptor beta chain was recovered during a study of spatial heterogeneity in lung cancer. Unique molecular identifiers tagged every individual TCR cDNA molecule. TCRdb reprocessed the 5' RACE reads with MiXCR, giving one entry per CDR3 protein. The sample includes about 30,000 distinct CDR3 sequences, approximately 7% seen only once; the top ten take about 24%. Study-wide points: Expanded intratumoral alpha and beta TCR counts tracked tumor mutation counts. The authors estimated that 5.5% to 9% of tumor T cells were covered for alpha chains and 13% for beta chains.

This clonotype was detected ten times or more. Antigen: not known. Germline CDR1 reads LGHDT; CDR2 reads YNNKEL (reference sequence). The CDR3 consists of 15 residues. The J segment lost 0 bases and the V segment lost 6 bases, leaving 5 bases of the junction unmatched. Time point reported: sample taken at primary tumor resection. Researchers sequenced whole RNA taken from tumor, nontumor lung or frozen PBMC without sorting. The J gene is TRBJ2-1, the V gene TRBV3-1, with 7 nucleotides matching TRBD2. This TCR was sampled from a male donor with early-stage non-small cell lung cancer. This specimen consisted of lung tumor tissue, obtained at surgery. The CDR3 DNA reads TGTGCCAGCAGGCCAAGCGGGGCCTCCTACAATGAGCAGTTCTTC. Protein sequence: CASRPSGASYNEQFF.